This T cell receptor beta chain was found in a study of regulatory T cells in long-lasting Graves disease. In its sample, this clonotype was seen a few times. The time point denotes: persistent/refractory GD, antithyroid drugs over 5 years with positive TRAb. RNA isolated from PBMCs was used to make the TCR library. CDR3 regions were amplified by Arm-PCR using iRepertoire HTBI primers to build TCR beta libraries. TCRdb redid the calling of the multiplex PCR reads with MiXCR, one entry per CDR3 protein. The data contain approximately 690,000 distinct CDR3 sequences, roughly 30% of them seen just once; the ten biggest clones take up around 42%. The germline CDR1 and CDR2 sequences are SGDLS and YYNGEE. V was trimmed by 0 bases and J by 4 bases, leaving 13 bases between them. The CDR3 covers 15 residues.

The starting material was peripheral blood mononuclear cells (PBMCs), obtained when the disease was refractory, from a patient treated with antithyroid drugs. The chain has TRBV9 and TRBJ1-1, with no clear D. The TCR originated in a female donor with Graves disease. CDR3: CASSVATVPGTEAFF. CDR3 bases: TGTGCCAGCAGCGTAGCTACAGTGCCGGGCACTGAAGCTTTCTTT.